This entry concerns a single T cell receptor (beta chain). The specificity of this receptor is unknown. Qualities for individual bases were not recorded, and no much larger clone is one base off. The immunoSEQ Assay was the method used to sequence TCRbeta CDR3 regions. After extraction, genomic DNA underwent amplification by bias-controlled multiplex PCR, followed by high-throughput sequencing. Under the source paper's analysis protocol: To quantify the absolute abundance of each unique TCRbeta CDR3 region, sequences were collapsed and filtered. T cell fraction was estimated by normalization of TCRbeta template counts to usable DNA, with usable DNA being measured through amplification of reference genes present in all nucleated cells. Repertoire TCRs were annotated as SARS-CoV-2-specific by exact matching of V gene, CDR3 amino acid sequence and J gene to a known reactive TCR set. The reference SARS-CoV-2 TCR set was obtained from MIRA and was filtered for enrichment in COVID-19-positive ImmuneCODE repertoires, whereby public or cross-reactive TCRs were removed. Drawing on the MIRA antigens, annotated TCRs were analysed further at the level of specific ORF or position within ORF. Breadth was defined as annotated unique rearrangements over total unique productive rearrangements; depth was the summed frequency of those rearrangements. TCR breadth was compared between groups using two-sided Wilcoxon rank-sum tests. TCRdb limited this immuneACCESS table to in-frame rearrangements with V and J called. A share of clones is missing; checked studies link under half to unresolved V genes, and the rest is unexplained. The V and J calls and clone size were taken over from that table, and D and trimming were inferred from the DNA. Counted in this sample were roughly 300,000 clones; about 89% of them appeared once. Jointly, the top ten make up about 5% of the sample.

This sample was included in a study of Ad26.COV2.S vaccination and SARS-CoV-2 variants (dated by TCRdb to the early 2020s). In the study overall: Donors in the vaccine arm were drawn from COV1001, a phase I-IIa trial of Ad26.COV2.S in healthy adults that was multicentre, randomized, double-blind and placebo-controlled. Ad26.COV2.S was administered intramuscularly at a dose of 5x10^10 or 1x10^11 viral particles, either as one shot or as two shots given 56 days apart. TCRbeta repertoire sequencing was used to assess the specificity and breadth of SARS-CoV-2-reactive T cell receptors after Ad26.COV2.S vaccination. The TCR-sequenced set comprised approximately 32 samples: some 20 Ad26.COV2.S vaccine recipients, 5 placebo recipients and 8 SARS-CoV-2 convalescent individuals. Trial participants were randomized into five groups of five, in which low-dose or high-dose Ad26.COV2.S was given once or twice, or placebo was given on both occasions. Blinding of investigators to trial group allocation was maintained during experiments and outcome assessment. Findings and caveats that apply to the study as a whole: The authors noted that total T cell responses may have been underestimated by the TCR breadth and depth analyses. After vaccination, spike-specific CD8+ and CD4+ T cell responses were reported to show substantial breadth. The study was not powered to compare responses between vaccine doses or regimens. Compared with placebo recipients, Ad26.COV2.S recipients showed higher spike-specific TCR breadth (P = 0.0014). Non-spike TCR breadth was comparable between vaccine and placebo recipients, consistent with the vaccine containing only spike.

Explained via the paper, the treatment or condition label denotes: around 19 received Ad26.COV2.S at low or high dose, single or two shots; about 5 received placebo; per-sample allocation not given. Repertoires of vaccine and placebo recipients were sequenced from samples collected on day 63 after the first injection. Cohort 1b enrolled roughly 25 adults aged 18-55 years at a single site in Boston, USA, between 29 July and 7 August 2020. Ad26.COV2.S consisted of a replication-incompetent adenovirus type 26 vector by which a prefusion-stabilized SARS-CoV-2 spike protein from the original Wuhan strain was expressed. CDR1 and CDR2 (MNHNY, SVGAGI) derive from the germline V gene (reference sequence). The CDR3 runs 13 amino acids, cysteine and phenylalanine included. Only the CDR3 portion is preserved as DNA: 39 bases, with reading frame beginning at the first base. The trim is 0 bases for V and 6 bases for J, with a gap of 8 bases between the germline ends.

The origin of this receptor is a person between 18 and 65 years old who received the Ad26.COV2.S COVID-19 vaccine or a placebo. Recombination connected TRBV6-6 to TRBJ1-2, with a weak D call of TRBD1 (5 bases match). The specimen was peripheral blood, collected in a trial of Ad26.COV2.S vaccine versus placebo. The CDR3 loop reads CASSYSDTDGYTF. The sequenced DNA: TGTGCCAGCAGTTACTCGGACACCGATGGCTACACCTTC.